The 27 T cell receptor beta chains presented below share a single source sample, sequenced in a study. TCRdb fed the 5' RACE reads into MiXCR, producing one record per CDR3 protein. Found here are under 45,000 distinct CDR3 sequences, roughly 21% of them singletons; the top ten hold around 4%. Treg sorting used a CD4+CD25+CD127-/low gate. The specimen sequenced was Tregs sorted from blood. Source of these receptors: a female donor with breast cancer.

This clonotype was observed at least ten times. The chain has TRBV5-1 and TRBJ2-5; possible D gene TRBD1, 6 bases. The CDR3 is 15 amino acids. The V end lost 0 bases, the J end lost 4 bases, and 13 bases lay between the germline ends. Germline V gives CDR1 SGHRS, CDR2 YFSETQ. The CDR3 spells CASSLARGKLETQYF. CDR3 coding DNA: TGCGCCAGCAGCTTGGCGAGGGGGAAGCTAGAGACCCAGTACTTC.

This clonotype showed up many times. J is TRBJ2-1 and V is TRBV4-1, with 7 bases fitting TRBD2. Germline V lookup: CDR1 MGHRA, CDR2 YSYEKL. The CDR3 runs 13 residues. V trimming: 1 base; J trimming: 9 bases; junction bases outside the gene matches: 3. CDR3 sequence (DNA): TGCGCCAGCAGCCAAGTCCCTAGCGGTGAGCAGTTCTTC. This translates into CASSQVPSGEQFF.

The rearrangement joins TRBV12-3 or TRBV12-4 to TRBJ2-1; 15 bases fit TRBD2. The CDR3 runs 17 residues. Unmatched junction bases numbered 3, after V lost 4 bases and J lost 2 bases. This CDR3 reads CASSSGLAGGAYNEQFF. CDR3 nucleotides: TGTGCCAGCAGTTCGGGACTAGCGGGAGGTGCCTACAATGAGCAGTTCTTC.

CDR3 nucleotides: TGTGCCAGCAGCCGCCTAGCGGAAAAAGAGACCCAGTACTTC. Protein product: CASSRLAEKETQYF. The V call is TRBV3-1, the J call TRBJ2-5; 7 nucleotides match TRBD2. CDR1 is LGHDT and CDR2 is YNNKEL in the germline V gene (reference sequence). Losses at the gene ends were 4 bases for V and 3 bases for J; bases not matched to a gene: 5. This CDR3 comprises 14 residues.

The chain recombines TRBV5-1 with TRBJ2-7, with TRBD2 identical over 9 bases. CDR1 is SGHRS, CDR2 YFSETQ, per germline. The CDR3 has 14 residues. J lost 7 bases, V lost 0 bases, and 5 bases had no gene match. This CDR3 reads CASSLGTSGLEQYF. Written as DNA, the CDR3 is TGCGCCAGCAGCTTGGGAACTAGCGGGCTGGAGCAGTACTTC.

This clonotype appeared a few times. The J gene is TRBJ2-2, the V gene TRBV29-1; 8 positions match TRBD1. The CDR3 has 14 residues. Germline CDR1 is SQVTM and CDR2 is ANQGSEA. The trim removed 5 bases at V and 1 base at J, leaving 3 bases unmatched. CDR3 nucleotides: TGCAGCGTTTATGGGACAGGGAACACCGGGGAGCTGTTTTTT. Amino acids: CSVYGTGNTGELFF.

This clonotype was counted between two and nine times. This rearrangement joins TRBV21-1 to TRBJ2-7. TRBV21-1 is a pseudogene segment. CDR3 size: 9 residues. CDR3 sequence reads: CASLREQYF. CDR3 nucleotides: TGTGCCAGCCTTCGGGAGCAGTACTTC.

The chain has TRBV28 and TRBJ1-1; tentatively, D is TRBD1 (5 bases). Deletions cut 5 bases from V and 1 base from J, with 8 bases between. Germline V gene sequence: CDR1 MDHEN, CDR2 SYDVKM. This CDR3 has 13 amino acids. CDR3 in DNA: TGTGCCAGCAGTGTAGGACAGAACACTGAAGCTTTCTTT. Its protein product is CASSVGQNTEAFF.

The rearrangement links TRBV9 to TRBJ2-6; D may be TRBD1 (5 bases). CDR3 size: 17 residues. Germline V gene sequence: CDR1 SGDLS, CDR2 YYNGEE. The V end was cut by 7 bases, the J end by 0 bases, with 17 bases between. The CDR3 loop is CASGAWSSSSGANVLTF. The CDR3 region has the DNA TGTGCCAGCGGGGCGTGGTCCTCGAGCTCTGGGGCCAACGTCCTGACTTTC.

As to this clonotype: One junction end disagrees with the germline gene, perhaps due to a read error. This chain uses TRBV2 with TRBJ1-1; 9 bases match TRBD1. The germline gives CDR1 SNHLY, CDR2 FYNNEI. The CDR3 contains 15 residues. Here the CDR3 DNA reads TGTGCCGGCAGTGTGGAGGGACAGGGCGGGACTGAAGCTTTCTTT. It encodes CAGSVEGQGGTEAFF.

Only one count was recorded for this clonotype. It may be a read error: a sequence one base away is much more abundant. The chain recombines TRBV15 with TRBJ2-3; 7 bases are a match to TRBD1. The ends lost 8 bases at V and 6 bases at J; junction bases unmatched: 14. In germline, CDR1 is LNHNV, CDR2 YYDKDF (reference sequence). The CDR3 has 15 amino acids. In DNA, the CDR3 is TGTGCCACCGGCCGCCGACAGGGCCAGGGGGATACGCAGTATTTT. It is translated as CATGRRQGQGDTQYF.

This clonotype was detected many times. The CDR3 DNA is TGCGCCAGCAGATCCGGGACAGGGGACGTGTTGTTACGGGATTCACCCCTCCACTTT. Translation gives CASRSGTGDVLLRDSPLHF. The chain employs TRBV5-1 and TRBJ1-6, with 10 bases fitting TRBD1. V shed 5 bases, J shed 8 bases, and the junction held 19 bases outside the gene matches. The CDR3 covers 19 residues. Germline V CDR1 and CDR2: SGHRS, YFSETQ.

The rearrangement uses TRBV4-1 and TRBJ2-5; the match to TRBD2 covers 7 bases. J lost 0 bases, V lost 6 bases, and 13 bases had no gene match. CDR1 MGHRA and CDR2 YSYEKL come from the germline V gene. The CDR3 extends over 17 amino acids. CDR3: CASRPFLLAWDQETQYF. The CDR3 DNA reads as TGCGCCAGCAGGCCCTTTTTACTAGCGTGGGACCAAGAGACCCAGTACTTC.

This clonotype was detected many times. V gene TRBV10-3 combines with J gene TRBJ2-7; D is possibly TRBD1 (6 bases). Germline CDR1 reads ENHRY; CDR2 reads SYGVKD. Trimming took off 3 bases at V and 2 bases at J, with 11 bases between the two ends. The CDR3 runs to 14 residues. This chain's CDR3 is CAISEGQTPYEQYF. CDR3 DNA: TGTGCCATCAGTGAAGGACAGACCCCCTACGAGCAGTACTTC.

Comment on this clonotype: A much larger clone is a single base away; this may be a read error. The chain carries TRBV5-1 and TRBJ1-1, with D unresolved. CDR1 is SGHRS, CDR2 YFSETQ, per germline. The CDR3 length is 12 residues. The CDR3 protein is CASGDTNTEASF. The CDR3 nucleotides are TGCGCCAGCGGGGATACGAACACTGAAGCTTCCTTT. The variable domain in full, completed from reference TRBV5-1 and TRBJ1-1, reads KAGVTQTPRYLIKTRGQQVTLSCSPISGHRSVSWYQQTPGQGLQFLFEYFSETQRNKGNFPGRFSGRQFSNSRSEMNVSTLELGDSALYLCASGDTNTEASFGQGTRLTVV.

This chain links TRBV7-9 with TRBJ1-5; TRBD1 agrees at 7 bases. The ends lost 0 bases at V and 8 bases at J; junction bases unmatched: 22. This CDR3 has 20 amino acids. The germline V gene encodes CDR1 SEHNR and CDR2 FQNEAQ (reference sequence). CDR3: CASSLAGEPRGQGGREPQHF. In DNA form, the CDR3 reads TGTGCCAGCAGCTTAGCAGGTGAACCTAGAGGCCAGGGGGGCCGGGAGCCCCAGCATTTT.

This clonotype was detected only a few times. The V call is TRBV6-1, the J call TRBJ2-6; D remains unclear. Germline lookup yields CDR1 MNHNS and CDR2 SASEGT. The CDR3 extends over 14 amino acids. Deletions cut 4 bases from V and 3 bases from J, with 7 bases between. The DNA of the CDR3 is TGTGCCAGCAGTGCTGGGTTTGGGGCCAACGTCCTGACTTTC. Its protein product is CASSAGFGANVLTF.

At least ten counts were recorded for this clonotype. The rearrangement joins TRBV4-1 to TRBJ1-3, with 7 nucleotides matching TRBD1. The CDR3 is made up of 16 amino acids. V lost 5 bases to trimming and J lost 0 bases; unmatched junction nucleotides: 7. Germline loops: CDR1 MGHRA, CDR2 YSYEKL. DNA for the CDR3: TGCGCCAGCAGCGGGGGGGACAGCTACTCTGGAAACACCATATATTTT. Its protein product is CASSGGDSYSGNTIYF.

Comments on this clonotype: A much larger clone sits a single nucleotide away, making a read error possible. J is TRBJ2-7 and V is TRBV6-1; 7 bases map to TRBD1. The CDR3 spans 14 residues. Germline CDR1 and CDR2: MNHNS and SASEGT. CDR3 sequence (DNA): TGTGCCAGCAGTCGGACAGGATCTTTCTACGATCAGTACTTC. Protein sequence: CASSRTGSFYDQYF.

The chain employs TRBV27 and TRBJ2-5; weak D call: TRBD1 (5 bases). V gave up 4 bases and J gave up 1 base, with 16 bases separating them. Looked up from germline, CDR1 is MNHEY and CDR2 is SMNVEV (reference sequence). The CDR3 contains 16 residues. The DNA of the CDR3 is TGTGCCAGCAGTTCACTCGGACACTCTGCCCAAGAGACCCAGTACTTC. Its protein product is CASSSLGHSAQETQYF.

In its sample, this clonotype was seen many times. The V call is TRBV7-6, the J call TRBJ2-1, with 10 positions matching TRBD2. The CDR3 is 14 amino acids. Germline CDR1 and CDR2: SGHVS and FNYEAQ. J was trimmed by 6 bases and V by 5 bases; bases with no gene match: 4. The CDR3 protein is CASSPSGSRNEQFF. DNA for the CDR3: TGTGCCAGCAGCCCTAGCGGGAGCCGCAATGAGCAGTTCTTC. Complete variable domain (other parts from reference TRBV7-6 and TRBJ2-1): GAGVSQSPRYKVTKRGQDVALRCDPISGHVSLYWYRQALGQGPEFLTYFNYEAQQDKSGLPNDRFSAERPEGSISTLTIQRTEQRDSAMYRCASSPSGSRNEQFFGPGTRLTVL.

This clonotype was detected only once. The V call is TRBV9, the J call TRBJ2-2; D possibly corresponds to TRBD2 (5 bases). Trimming removed 5 bases at V and 2 bases at J, with 10 bases between. Germline-derived CDR1 and CDR2 are SGDLS and YYNGEE. There are 14 residues in the CDR3. In DNA form, the CDR3 reads TGTGCCAGCAGGAGAGCGGCAAACACCGGGGAGCTGTTTTTT. Its protein product is CASRRAANTGELFF.

This clonotype was observed a handful of times. The chain is built from TRBV7-3 and TRBJ2-3; the D is unclear. CDR1 is SGHTA and CDR2 is FQGTGA in the germline V gene. V was clipped by 2 bases and J by 0 bases, with 6 bases between them. The length of the CDR3 is 14 residues. The CDR3 DNA follows: TGTGCCAGCAGCTTATTGGGCAGCACAGATACGCAGTATTTT. Encoded protein: CASSLLGSTDTQYF. Full variable domain (outside the CDR3, taken from reference TRBV7-3 and TRBJ2-3): GAGVSQTPSNKVTEKGKYVELRCDPISGHTALYWYRQSLGQGPEFLIYFQGTGAADDSGLPNDRFFAVRPEGSVSTLKIQRTERGDSAVYLCASSLLGSTDTQYFGPGTRLTVL.

The chain joins TRBV5-1 to TRBJ2-2, with TRBD1 matching 9 bases. The ends lost 4 bases at V and 3 bases at J; junction bases unmatched: 13. The CDR3 contains 18 residues. The germline CDR1 and CDR2 sequences are SGHRS and YFSETQ. The CDR3 coding sequence is TGCGCCAGCAGCCTCCAAAAGGGACAGGGCTCGTACACCGGGGAGCTGTTTTTT. Translated, it gives CASSLQKGQGSYTGELFF. Full variable domain (missing parts from reference TRBV5-1 and TRBJ2-2): KAGVTQTPRYLIKTRGQQVTLSCSPISGHRSVSWYQQTPGQGLQFLFEYFSETQRNKGNFPGRFSGRQFSNSRSEMNVSTLELGDSALYLCASSLQKGQGSYTGELFFGEGSRLTVL.

This clonotype showed up just once. The chain recombines TRBV6-1 with TRBJ1-2; unclear D gene. The CDR3 extends over 13 amino acids. With 5 bases removed from V and 2 bases from J, the gap between germline ends came to 9 bases. Looked up from germline, CDR1 is MNHNS and CDR2 is SASEGT. CDR3 amino acids: CASSRLGNYGYTF. DNA for the CDR3: TGTGCCAGCAGTAGGCTCGGAAACTATGGCTACACCTTC.

With regard to this clonotype: A clone one base away is much larger, so this may be a read error. This chain connects TRBV7-9 to TRBJ1-5, with D uncertain. The germline V and J ends were trimmed by 1 base and 8 bases, with 9 bases remaining between them. Germline loops: CDR1 SEHNR, CDR2 FQNEAQ (reference sequence). The CDR3 is made up of 13 amino acids. CDR3 sequence (DNA): TGTGCCAGCAGCTTAGGGGATACCAAGCCCCAGCATTTT. Its translation: CASSLGDTKPQHF. Full variable domain (missing parts from reference TRBV7-9 and TRBJ1-5): DTGVSQNPRHKITKRGQNVTFRCDPISEHNRLYWYRQTLGQGPEFLTYFQNEAQLEKSRLLSDRFSAERPKGSFSTLEIQRTEQGDSAMYLCASSLGDTKPQHFGDGTRLSIL.

A single count supports this clonotype. The rearrangement uses TRBV7-8 and TRBJ2-3, with D possibly matching TRBD2 (5 bases). V was clipped by 8 bases and J by 0 bases, with 18 bases between them. This CDR3 has 16 amino acids. Germline-derived CDR1 and CDR2 are SGHVS and FQNEAQ. CDR3 sequence reads: CASGRRQAASTDTQYF. The CDR3 region has the DNA TGTGCCAGCGGCCGGCGACAAGCGGCGAGCACAGATACGCAGTATTTT.